This T cell receptor (beta chain) was obtained from a study of cytomegalovirus exposure and HLA in healthy donors. Study-wide background: An early data release held 80 million or so unique TCRs from HLA-typed donors. Study findings and constraints: Reported performance of the classifier showed diagnosis of cytomegalovirus status with high specificity and sensitivity.

PCR used 60 Vbeta primers and 13 Jbeta primers. Using immunoSEQ multiplex PCR, the repertoire was profiled, and TCRdb retains in-frame clones only, with some absent. The data hold under 140,000 clones, with about three quarters observed a single time. Points on this clone: Its antigen is unknown.

J lost 4 bases, V lost 1 base, and 6 bases had no gene match. CDR1 and CDR2 from the germline V gene are ENHRY and SYGVKD. The CDR3 extends over 15 amino acids. The chain is built from TRBV10-3 and TRBJ1-2; 7 nucleotides line up with TRBD1. This receptor was taken from a woman aged 55-70 years in good health and CMV-seropositive. Input material: PBMCs. The CDR3 coding sequence is TGTGCCATCAGTGAGTTCATGACAGGGCGCTATGGCTACACCTTC. Amino acid sequence: CAISEFMTGRYGYTF.